This TCR beta chain is drawn from a study of immune evolution from preneoplasia to lung adenocarcinoma. Overall study: HLA loss of heterozygosity: less than 9% AIS, over 12% MIA, about 30% ADC, none AAH.

The CDR3 totals 15 residues. CDR1 is SEHNR and CDR2 is FQNEAQ in the germline V gene (reference sequence). Trimming removed 4 bases at V and 8 bases at J, with 15 bases between. Method: immunoSEQ multiplex PCR; TCRdb's copy keeps in-frame clones and lacks some. The table has about 8,400 clones, around 81% seen once. V gene TRBV7-9 combines with J gene TRBJ1-6; D is perhaps TRBD1 (5 bases). The clonotype was recovered from a person between 50 and 60 years old with lung adenocarcinoma. Material: FFPE invasive lung adenocarcinoma tissue. The CDR3 DNA is TGTGCCAGCAGCTCATGGGCCCTGGGGGATTCACCCCTCCACTTT. Its translation: CASSSWALGDSPLHF.